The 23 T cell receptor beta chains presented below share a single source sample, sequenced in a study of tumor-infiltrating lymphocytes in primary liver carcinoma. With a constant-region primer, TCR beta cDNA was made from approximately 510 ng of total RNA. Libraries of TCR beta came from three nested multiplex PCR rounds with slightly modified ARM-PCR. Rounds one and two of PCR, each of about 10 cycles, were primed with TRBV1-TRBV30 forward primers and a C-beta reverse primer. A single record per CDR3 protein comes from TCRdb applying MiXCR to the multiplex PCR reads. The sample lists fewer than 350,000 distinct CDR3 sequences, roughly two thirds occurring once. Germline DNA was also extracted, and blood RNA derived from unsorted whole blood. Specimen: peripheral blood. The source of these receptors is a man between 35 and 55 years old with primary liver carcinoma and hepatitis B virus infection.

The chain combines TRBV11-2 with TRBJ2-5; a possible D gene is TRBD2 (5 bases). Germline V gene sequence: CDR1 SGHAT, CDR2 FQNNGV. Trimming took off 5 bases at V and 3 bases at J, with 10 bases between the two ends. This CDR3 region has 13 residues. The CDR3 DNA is TGTGCCAGCAGCCCTCGGGGAAAAGAGACCCAGTACTTC. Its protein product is CASSPRGKETQYF.

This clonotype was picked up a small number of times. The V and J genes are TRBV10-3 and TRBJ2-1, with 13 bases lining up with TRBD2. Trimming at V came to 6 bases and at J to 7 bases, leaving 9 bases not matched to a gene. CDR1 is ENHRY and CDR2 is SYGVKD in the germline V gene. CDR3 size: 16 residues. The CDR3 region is CAISETSGRAGNEQFF. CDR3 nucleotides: TGTGCCATCAGCGAAACTAGCGGGAGGGCCGGGAATGAGCAGTTCTTC.

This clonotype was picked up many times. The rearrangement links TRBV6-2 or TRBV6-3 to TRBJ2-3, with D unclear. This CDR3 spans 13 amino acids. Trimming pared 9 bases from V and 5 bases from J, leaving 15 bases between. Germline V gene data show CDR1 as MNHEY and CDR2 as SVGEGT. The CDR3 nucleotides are TGTGCCAGTCAAGGGCATTTAGGAGATACGCAGTATTTT. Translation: CASQGHLGDTQYF.

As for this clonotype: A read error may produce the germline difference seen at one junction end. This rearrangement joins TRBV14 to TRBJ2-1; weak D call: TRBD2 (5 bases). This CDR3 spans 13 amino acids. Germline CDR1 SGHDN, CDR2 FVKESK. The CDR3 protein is CASSPMTITEQFF. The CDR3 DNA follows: TGTGCCAGTAGCCCAATGACTATAACTGAGCAGTTCTTC. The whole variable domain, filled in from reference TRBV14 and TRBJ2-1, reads EAGVTQFPSHSVIEKGQTVTLRCDPISGHDNLYWYRRVMGKEIKFLLHFVKESKQDESGMPNNRFLAERTGGTYSTLKVQPAELEDSGVYFCASSPMTITEQFFGPGTRLTVL.

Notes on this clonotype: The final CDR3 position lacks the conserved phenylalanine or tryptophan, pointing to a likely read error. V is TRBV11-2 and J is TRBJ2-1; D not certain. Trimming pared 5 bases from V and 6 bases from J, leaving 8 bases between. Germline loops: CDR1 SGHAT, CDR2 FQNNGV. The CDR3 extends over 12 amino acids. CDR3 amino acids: CASSHNFNEQFL. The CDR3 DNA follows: TGTGCCAGCAGCCACAACTTCAATGAGCAGTTCTTA.

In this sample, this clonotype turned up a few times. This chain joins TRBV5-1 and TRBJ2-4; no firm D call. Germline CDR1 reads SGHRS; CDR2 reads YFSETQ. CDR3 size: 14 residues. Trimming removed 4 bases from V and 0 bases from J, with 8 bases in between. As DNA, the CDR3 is TGCGCCAGCAGCCTGGCTATAGCCAAAAACATTCAGTACTTC. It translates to CASSLAIAKNIQYF.

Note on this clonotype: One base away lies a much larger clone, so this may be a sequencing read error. The CDR3 here is CASADRGPLTDTQYF. The CDR3, as DNA: TGCGCCAGCGCAGACAGGGGCCCACTCACAGATACGCAGTATTTT. The chain joins TRBV4-1 to TRBJ2-3; 8 bases align to TRBD1. The V gene's germline CDR1 is MGHRA and CDR2 YSYEKL. The CDR3 runs 15 residues. J was trimmed by 2 bases and V by 8 bases; bases with no gene match: 9.

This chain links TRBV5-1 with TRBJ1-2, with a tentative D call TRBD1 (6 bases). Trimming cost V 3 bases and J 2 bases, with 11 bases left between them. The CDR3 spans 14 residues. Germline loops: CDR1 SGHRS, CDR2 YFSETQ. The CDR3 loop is CASSSDSFNYGYTF. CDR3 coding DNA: TGCGCCAGCAGCTCGGACAGTTTCAACTATGGCTACACCTTC.

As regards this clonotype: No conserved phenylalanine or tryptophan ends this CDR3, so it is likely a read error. CDR3 loop: CASSGPARPYEQYS. The CDR3 coding sequence is TGCGCCAGCAGTGGACCGGCAAGACCATACGAGCAGTACTCC. This rearrangement joins TRBV10-1 to TRBJ2-7; D gene ambiguous. This CDR3 region has 14 residues. The V gene's germline CDR1 is WNHNN and CDR2 SYGVQD (reference sequence). Trimming removed 4 bases at V and 4 bases at J, with 14 bases between.

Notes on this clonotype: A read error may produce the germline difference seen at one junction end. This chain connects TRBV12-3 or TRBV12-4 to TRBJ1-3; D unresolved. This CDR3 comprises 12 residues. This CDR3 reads CASCLFGNTIYF. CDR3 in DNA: TGTGCCAGCTGTTTATTTGGAAACACTATATATTTT.

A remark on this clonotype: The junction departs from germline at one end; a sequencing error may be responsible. The CDR3 loop is CAGSLVEEIQYF. The CDR3 bases are TGTGCCGGCAGCTTGGTCGAAGAGATCCAGTACTTC. The chain links TRBV11-1 to TRBJ2-5, with D unresolved. Germline lookup yields CDR1 SGHAT and CDR2 FQDESV (reference sequence). The CDR3 contains 12 residues.

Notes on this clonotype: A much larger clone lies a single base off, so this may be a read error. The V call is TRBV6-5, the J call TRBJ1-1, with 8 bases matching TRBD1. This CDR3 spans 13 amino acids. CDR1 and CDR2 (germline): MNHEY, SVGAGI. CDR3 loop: CVSWGQVNTEAFF. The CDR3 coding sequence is TGTGTCAGCTGGGGACAGGTGAACACTGAAGCTTTCTTT.

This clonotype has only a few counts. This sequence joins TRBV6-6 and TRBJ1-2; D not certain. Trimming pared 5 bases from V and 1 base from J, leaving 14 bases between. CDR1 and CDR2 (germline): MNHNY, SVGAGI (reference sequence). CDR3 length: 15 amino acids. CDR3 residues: CASSPYRGVNYGYTF. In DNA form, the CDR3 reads TGTGCCAGCAGTCCCTACCGGGGTGTTAACTATGGCTACACCTTC.

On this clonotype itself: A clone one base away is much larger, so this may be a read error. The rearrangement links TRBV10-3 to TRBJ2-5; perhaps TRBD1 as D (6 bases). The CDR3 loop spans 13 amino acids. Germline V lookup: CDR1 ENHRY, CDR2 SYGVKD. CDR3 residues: CDTTADRRGTQYF. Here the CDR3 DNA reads TGTGACACTACAGCGGACAGAAGGGGGACCCAGTACTTC.

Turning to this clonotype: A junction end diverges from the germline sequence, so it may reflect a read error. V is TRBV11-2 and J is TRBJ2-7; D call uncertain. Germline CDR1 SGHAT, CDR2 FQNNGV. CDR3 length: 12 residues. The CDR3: CDSSLMGYEQYF. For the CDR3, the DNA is TGTGACAGCAGCCTCATGGGCTACGAGCAGTACTTC.

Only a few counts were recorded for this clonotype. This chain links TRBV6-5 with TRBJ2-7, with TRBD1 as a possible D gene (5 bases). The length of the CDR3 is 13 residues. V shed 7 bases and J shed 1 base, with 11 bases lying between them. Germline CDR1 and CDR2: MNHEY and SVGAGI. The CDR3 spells CASTNAGSYEQYF. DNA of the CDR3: TGTGCCAGCACCAACGCAGGGTCCTACGAGCAGTACTTC.

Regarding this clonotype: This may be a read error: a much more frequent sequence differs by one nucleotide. The CDR3 sequence: CATHYPNEQFF. The CDR3 nucleotides are TGTGCCACCCACTACCCTAATGAGCAGTTCTTC. This sequence joins TRBV7-9 and TRBJ2-1; unclear D gene. The CDR3 loop spans 11 amino acids. V shed 10 bases and J shed 7 bases, with 11 bases lying between them. Germline CDR1 SEHNR, CDR2 FQNEAQ (reference sequence).

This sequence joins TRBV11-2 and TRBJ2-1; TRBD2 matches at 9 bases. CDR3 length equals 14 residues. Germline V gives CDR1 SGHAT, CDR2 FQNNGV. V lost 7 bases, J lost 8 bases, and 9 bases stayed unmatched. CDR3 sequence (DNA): TGTGCCAGCAATGCGGGACTAGCAGGGTATGAGCAGTTCTTC. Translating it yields CASNAGLAGYEQFF.

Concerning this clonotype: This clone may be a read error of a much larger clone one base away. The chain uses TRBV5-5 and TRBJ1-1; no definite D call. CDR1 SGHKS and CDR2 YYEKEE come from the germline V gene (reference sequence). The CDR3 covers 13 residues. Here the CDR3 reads CVSSLSTFTEAFF. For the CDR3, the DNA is TGTGTCAGCAGCTTGTCGACGTTTACTGAAGCTTTCTTT.

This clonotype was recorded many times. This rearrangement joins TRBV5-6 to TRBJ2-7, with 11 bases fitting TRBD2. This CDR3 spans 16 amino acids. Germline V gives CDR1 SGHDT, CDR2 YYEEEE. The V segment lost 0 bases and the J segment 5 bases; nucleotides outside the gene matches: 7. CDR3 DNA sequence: TGTGCCAGCAGCTTGGGCTTACTAGCGGGAGTTGACGAGCAGTACTTC. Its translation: CASSLGLLAGVDEQYF.

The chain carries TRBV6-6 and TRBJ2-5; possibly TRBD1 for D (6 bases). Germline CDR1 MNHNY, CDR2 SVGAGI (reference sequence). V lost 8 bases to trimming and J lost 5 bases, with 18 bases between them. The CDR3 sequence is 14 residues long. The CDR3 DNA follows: TGTGCCAGCGAAAGGGGGTCTAGATGGGAGACCCAGTACTTC. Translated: CASERGSRWETQYF.

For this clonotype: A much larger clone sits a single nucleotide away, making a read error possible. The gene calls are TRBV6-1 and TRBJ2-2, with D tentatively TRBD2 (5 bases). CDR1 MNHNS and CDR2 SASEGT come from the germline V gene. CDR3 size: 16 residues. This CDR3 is CASSGTRLEITGEQFF. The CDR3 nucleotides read TGTGCCAGCTCGGGAACCCGTTTGGAAATCACCGGGGAGCAGTTTTTT.

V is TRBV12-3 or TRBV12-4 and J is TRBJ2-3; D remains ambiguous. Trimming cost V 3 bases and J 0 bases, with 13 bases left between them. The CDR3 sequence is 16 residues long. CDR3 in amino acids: CASSFEVRVSTDTQYF. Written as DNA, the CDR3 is TGTGCCAGCAGTTTCGAAGTCAGAGTCAGCACAGATACGCAGTATTTT.